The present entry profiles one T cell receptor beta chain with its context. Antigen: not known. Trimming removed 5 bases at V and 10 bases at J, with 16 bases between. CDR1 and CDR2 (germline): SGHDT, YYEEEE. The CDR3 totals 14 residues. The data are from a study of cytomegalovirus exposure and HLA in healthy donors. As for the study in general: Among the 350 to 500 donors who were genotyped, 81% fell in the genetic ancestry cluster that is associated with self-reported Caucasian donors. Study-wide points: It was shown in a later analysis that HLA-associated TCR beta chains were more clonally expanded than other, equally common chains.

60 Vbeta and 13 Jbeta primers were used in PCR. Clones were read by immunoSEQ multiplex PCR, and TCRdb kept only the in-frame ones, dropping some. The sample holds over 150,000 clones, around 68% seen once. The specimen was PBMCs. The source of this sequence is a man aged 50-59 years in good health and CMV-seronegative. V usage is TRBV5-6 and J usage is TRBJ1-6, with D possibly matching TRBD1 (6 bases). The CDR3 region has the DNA TGTGCCAGCAGAAGGGACCAAAGGGGGTCACCCCTCCACTTT. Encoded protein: CASRRDQRGSPLHF. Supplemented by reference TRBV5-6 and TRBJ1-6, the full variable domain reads DAGVTQSPTHLIKTRGQQVTLRCSPKSGHDTVSWYQQALGQGPQFIFQYYEEEERQRGNFPDRFSGHQFPNYSSELNVNALLLGDSALYLCASRRDQRGSPLHFGNGTRLTVT.